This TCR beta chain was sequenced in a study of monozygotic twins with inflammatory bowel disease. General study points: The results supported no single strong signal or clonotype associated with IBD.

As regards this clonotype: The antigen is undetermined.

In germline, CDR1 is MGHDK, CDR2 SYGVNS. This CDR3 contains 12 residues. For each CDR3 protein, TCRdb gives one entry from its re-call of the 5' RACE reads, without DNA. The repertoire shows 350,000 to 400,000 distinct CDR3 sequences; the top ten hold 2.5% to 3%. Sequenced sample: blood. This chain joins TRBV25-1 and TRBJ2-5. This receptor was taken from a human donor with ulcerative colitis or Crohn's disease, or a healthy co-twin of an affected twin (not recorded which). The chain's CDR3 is CASSELKETQYF.